Listed below are T cell receptor beta chains from one sample, sequenced in a study of CD8+ T cells in alopecia areata. Sequencing used immunoSEQ multiplex PCR; TCRdb keeps in-frame clones, though not all of them. The sample has 180,000 or so clones, approximately 59% seen once. This sample comprised CD4+ T cells sorted from blood, obtained between weeks 55 and 65, from a patient treated with tofacitinib. The source is a human donor with alopecia areata. CDR3s include the opening cysteine and the closing phenylalanine or tryptophan. D genes are given only for firm matches. Clone sizes are given selectively: once, few, many, or a class where the clone is expanded.

size: NA; D: NA; V: TRBV7-9; J: TRBJ2-5; DNA: TGTGCCAGCAGCTTAGCGATCGGGGGCGGAGAGACCCAGTACTTC; CDR3: CASSLAIGGGETQYF
size: few; D: NA; V: TRBV30; J: TRBJ1-3; DNA: TGTGCCTGGAGTTTCAGGGGCCCCAGCTCTGGAAACACCATATATTTT; CDR3: CAWSFRGPSSGNTIYF
size: NA; D: NA; V: TRBV29-1; J: TRBJ2-5; DNA: TGCAGCGTTCGTCCGGGCCAAGAGACCCAGTACTTC; CDR3: CSVRPGQETQYF
size: NA; D: TRBD1; V: TRBV6-1; J: TRBJ2-3; DNA: TGTGCCAGCTCACAGGGGGGCCACACAGATACGCAGTATTTT; CDR3: CASSQGGHTDTQYF
size: NA; D: TRBD1; V: TRBV7-9; J: TRBJ1-1; DNA: TGTGCCAGCAGCTTTGCCGGGACAGGGGGCATTGATATCGTAGCTTTCTTT; CDR3: CASSFAGTGGIDIVAFF
size: few; D: NA; V: TRBV29-1; J: TRBJ1-2; DNA: TGCAGCATCATAGATGGGGCCTCTAACTATGGCTACACCTTC; CDR3: CSIIDGASNYGYTF
size: NA; D: NA; V: TRBV9; J: TRBJ2-3; DNA: TGTGCCAGCAGCGAGAGGGGCCGGTCCACAGATACGCAGTATTTT; CDR3: CASSERGRSTDTQYF
size: NA; D: NA; V: TRBV30; J: TRBJ2-5; DNA: TGTGCCCAAACTGCGGGCCTAATCCAAGAGACCCAGTACTTC; CDR3: CAQTAGLIQETQYF
size: once; D: TRBD1; V: TRBV7-2; J: TRBJ2-3; DNA: TGTGCCAGCAGCTTAGGGACAGGCTACACAGATACGCAGTATTTT; CDR3: CASSLGTGYTDTQYF
size: NA; D: TRBD2; V: TRBV19; J: TRBJ2-7; DNA: TGTGCCAGTAGCCCCGCTAGCGGGGGGTTAGGCGAGCAGTACTTC; CDR3: CASSPASGGLGEQYF
size: NA; D: NA; V: TRBV27; J: TRBJ2-7; DNA: TGTGCCAGCAGGACGACAGGCCCCTACGAGCAGTACTTC; CDR3: CASRTTGPYEQYF
size: few; D: NA; V: TRBV4-1; J: TRBJ2-1; DNA: TGCGCCAGCAGGGACTACAATGAGCAGTTCTTC; CDR3: CASRDYNEQFF
size: NA; D: NA; V: TRBV7-6; J: TRBJ1-5; DNA: TGTGCCAGCAGTAGCGGACAAAATCAGCCCCAGCATTTT; CDR3: CASSSGQNQPQHF
size: NA; D: TRBD1; V: TRBV4-2; J: TRBJ1-4; DNA: TGTGCCAGCAGCTTCCTACCCCCGGGACAGGGAGGAAAAACTAATGAAAAACTGTTTTTT; CDR3: CASSFLPPGQGGKTNEKLFF
size: NA; D: NA; V: TRBV19; J: TRBJ1-1; DNA: TGTGCCAGTAGCTTGAAGGGGAACACTGAAGCTTTCTTT; CDR3: CASSLKGNTEAFF
size: once; D: NA; V: TRBV6-5; J: TRBJ2-2; DNA: TGTGCCAGCGCCGACACGAACACCGGGGAGCTGTTTTTT; CDR3: CASADTNTGELFF
size: NA; D: TRBD2; V: TRBV5-1; J: TRBJ2-5; DNA: TGCGCCAGCAGCTTGGCTAGCGGAGTCGGGGAGACCCAGTACTTC; CDR3: CASSLASGVGETQYF
size: few; D: NA; V: TRBV7-8; J: TRBJ2-5; DNA: TGTGCCAGCAGATCATCGATGGGAGAGACCCAGTACTTC; CDR3: CASRSSMGETQYF
size: once; D: NA; V: TRBV30; J: TRBJ1-1; DNA: TGTGCCTGGAGCACCCGGCAGATTATGAACACTGAAGCTTTCTTT; CDR3: CAWSTRQIMNTEAFF
size: NA; D: NA; V: TRBV12-5; J: TRBJ2-7; DNA: TGTGCTAGTGGTTTAAGTAAGGATTCCTACGAGCAGTACTTC; CDR3: CASGLSKDSYEQYF
size: NA; D: NA; V: TRBV6-5; J: TRBJ1-1; DNA: TGTGCCAGCAGCAGACAGAACACTGAAGCTTTCTTT; CDR3: CASSRQNTEAFF
size: NA; D: NA; V: TRBV6-6; J: TRBJ1-1; DNA: TGTGCCAGCAATGGGGATAGGAACACTGAAGCTTTCTTT; CDR3: CASNGDRNTEAFF
size: once; D: TRBD2; V: TRBV7-2; J: TRBJ2-5; DNA: TGTGCCAGCAGCCCTAGCGGGGTAAACCAAGAGACCCAGTACTTC; CDR3: CASSPSGVNQETQYF
size: NA; D: NA; V: TRBV29-1; J: TRBJ2-7; DNA: TGCAGCGTTGGGGACGAAGGCGGGCAGTACTTC; CDR3: CSVGDEGGQYF
size: NA; D: NA; V: TRBV28; J: TRBJ1-6; DNA: TGTGCCAGCAGACCACGGACAAGCTCGAATTCACCCCTCCACTTT; CDR3: CASRPRTSSNSPLHF
size: few; D: TRBD2; V: TRBV29-1; J: TRBJ2-3; DNA: TGCAGCGTTGCTCTGGGGACTAGCGGATCCCCCGATACGCAGTATTTT; CDR3: CSVALGTSGSPDTQYF
size: few; D: TRBD1; V: TRBV30; J: TRBJ2-6; DNA: TGTGCCTGGAAAAGACAGGGGGCGCCAGACTCTGGGGCCAACGTCCTGACTTTC; CDR3: CAWKRQGAPDSGANVLTF
size: few; D: NA; V: TRBV7-2; J: TRBJ2-4; DNA: TGTGCCAGCAGCTTAGATTCTGCCGCCCTAAACATTCAGTACTTC; CDR3: CASSLDSAALNIQYF
size: few; D: NA; V: TRBV7-2; J: TRBJ2-5; DNA: TGTGCCAGCAGCTTAGTAGGGGAGACCCAGTACTTC; CDR3: CASSLVGETQYF
size: NA; D: TRBD1; V: TRBV5-1; J: TRBJ1-2; DNA: TGCGCCAGCAGTCTTGGGACAGGGGATGGCTACACCTTC; CDR3: CASSLGTGDGYTF
size: NA; D: NA; V: TRBV30; J: TRBJ1-5; DNA: TGTGCCTGGAGTCCGGACGGCAATCAGCCCCAGCATTTT; CDR3: CAWSPDGNQPQHF
size: NA; D: TRBD1; V: TRBV6-5; J: TRBJ1-5; DNA: TGTGCCAGCAGTCTACAGGGGCGCAATCAGCCCCAGCATTTT; CDR3: CASSLQGRNQPQHF
size: few; D: NA; V: TRBV19; J: TRBJ1-5; DNA: TGTGCCAGTAGTCCGCGGCAGGGAGGTCAGCCCCAGCATTTT; CDR3: CASSPRQGGQPQHF
size: NA; D: TRBD2; V: TRBV7-6; J: TRBJ2-7; DNA: TGTGCCAGCAGCTTAAATAGCGGGAGCTCCTACGAGCAGTACTTC; CDR3: CASSLNSGSSYEQYF
size: NA; D: NA; V: TRBV25-1; J: TRBJ2-3; DNA: TGTGCCAGCAGTGAGACCACAGATACGCAGTATTTT; CDR3: CASSETTDTQYF
size: few; D: NA; V: TRBV4-2; J: TRBJ2-7; DNA: TGTGCCAGCAGCCAAGAGGGATCCTTGAGGGGGTCGCCCTACGAGCAGTACTTC; CDR3: CASSQEGSLRGSPYEQYF
size: NA; D: NA; V: TRBV6-6; J: TRBJ1-2; DNA: TGTGCCAGCGGGCGCTACAACTATGGCTACACCTTC; CDR3: CASGRYNYGYTF